These T cell receptor beta chains were read from a single sample in a study of immune evolution from preneoplasia to lung adenocarcinoma. TCRdb keeps only in-frame clones here, not all; method: immunoSEQ multiplex PCR. The data show just over 6,500 clones, approximately 85% seen once. Sequenced sample: FFPE invasive lung adenocarcinoma tissue. These receptor sequences come from a person aged 45 to 69 with lung adenocarcinoma. The CDR3 runs from the conserved cysteine through the conserved F or W. Fields, in order: V gene, J gene, clone size, CDR3 length, D gene, CDR3 DNA, CDR3 protein. A D gene is named only where the DNA matches it firmly. Rows give clone size only sometimes, using once, few, many, or a class for an expanded clone.

v_call: TRBV11-2
j_call: TRBJ1-4
clone_size: once
cdr3_length: 14
d_call: .
cdr3_nt: TGTGCCAGCTCAACGGTGGGTCAGGGAGAAAAACTGTTTTTT
cdr3_aa: CASSTVGQGEKLFF

v_call: TRBV10-3
j_call: TRBJ1-4
clone_size: .
cdr3_length: 15
d_call: .
cdr3_nt: TGTGCCACCCGGCCATCCGGATCGATTGATGAAAAACTGTTTTTT
cdr3_aa: CATRPSGSIDEKLFF

v_call: TRBV11-3
j_call: TRBJ2-3
clone_size: .
cdr3_length: 16
d_call: TRBD2
cdr3_nt: TGTGCCAGCAGCCCCGTGGGAGCGGGAGATTCAGATACGCAGTATTTT
cdr3_aa: CASSPVGAGDSDTQYF

v_call: TRBV6-5
j_call: TRBJ1-5
clone_size: .
cdr3_length: 15
d_call: .
cdr3_nt: TGTGCCAGCAGTTACACAACAGGTACCGATCAGCCCCAGCATTTT
cdr3_aa: CASSYTTGTDQPQHF

v_call: TRBV9
j_call: TRBJ2-2
clone_size: .
cdr3_length: 17
d_call: .
cdr3_nt: TGTGCCAGCAGCCCATCCTTGGGTAGCACGAACACCGGGGAGCTGTTTTTT
cdr3_aa: CASSPSLGSTNTGELFF

v_call: TRBV7-9
j_call: TRBJ2-5
clone_size: .
cdr3_length: 15
d_call: TRBD1
cdr3_nt: TGTGCCAGCAGCTTAGAGGGGGACAGGAGGGAGACCCAGTACTTC
cdr3_aa: CASSLEGDRRETQYF

v_call: TRBV5-1
j_call: TRBJ2-3
clone_size: .
cdr3_length: 15
d_call: TRBD2
cdr3_nt: TGCGCCAGCAGCGCGACTAGCGGGAGGGCAGATACGCAGTATTTT
cdr3_aa: CASSATSGRADTQYF

v_call: TRBV19
j_call: TRBJ2-1
clone_size: .
cdr3_length: 12
d_call: .
cdr3_nt: TGTGCCACCCTATCGGGGGCGGGTGAGCAGTTCTTC
cdr3_aa: CATLSGAGEQFF

v_call: TRBV5-1
j_call: TRBJ2-3
clone_size: .
cdr3_length: 14
d_call: .
cdr3_nt: TGCGCCAGCAGCGGGACATCCAGCACAGATACGCAGTATTTT
cdr3_aa: CASSGTSSTDTQYF

v_call: TRBV7-3
j_call: TRBJ2-3
clone_size: once
cdr3_length: 14
d_call: TRBD2
cdr3_nt: TGTGCCAGCAGCCCGTCGCTAGCGGCAGATACGCAGTATTTT
cdr3_aa: CASSPSLAADTQYF

v_call: TRBV5-8
j_call: TRBJ2-4
clone_size: once
cdr3_length: 17
d_call: .
cdr3_nt: TGTGCCAGCAGCTTGGCCCCTCCGGGGGTAGCCAAAAACATTCAGTACTTC
cdr3_aa: CASSLAPPGVAKNIQYF

v_call: TRBV6-6
j_call: TRBJ2-7
clone_size: .
cdr3_length: 13
d_call: .
cdr3_nt: TGTGCCAGCAGTCCCCGGAGCATCAACTGGCAGTACTTC
cdr3_aa: CASSPRSINWQYF

v_call: TRBV19
j_call: TRBJ2-7
clone_size: .
cdr3_length: 14
d_call: TRBD1
cdr3_nt: TGTGCCAGTAGTGCCTTGGACAGGGAAGGCGAGCAGTACTTC
cdr3_aa: CASSALDREGEQYF

v_call: TRBV28
j_call: TRBJ1-5
clone_size: few
cdr3_length: 13
d_call: .
cdr3_nt: TGTGCCAGCACTGACAGCTTCAATCAGCCCCAGCATTTT
cdr3_aa: CASTDSFNQPQHF

v_call: TRBV21-1
j_call: TRBJ1-1
clone_size: .
cdr3_length: 14
d_call: .
cdr3_nt: TGTGCCAGCAGCAAAGGGATGAGGCAAGATGAAGCTTTCTTT
cdr3_aa: CASSKGMRQDEAFF

v_call: TRBV28
j_call: TRBJ2-2
clone_size: .
cdr3_length: 16
d_call: TRBD1
cdr3_nt: TGTGCCAGCAGTTCCTACAGGGGGACGAACACCGGGGAGCTGTTTTTT
cdr3_aa: CASSSYRGTNTGELFF

v_call: TRBV13
j_call: TRBJ2-1
clone_size: .
cdr3_length: 14
d_call: .
cdr3_nt: TGTGCCAGCAGCTTCAGGGGCCCCTACAATGAGCAGTTCTTC
cdr3_aa: CASSFRGPYNEQFF

v_call: TRBV10-3
j_call: TRBJ2-2
clone_size: once
cdr3_length: 15
d_call: TRBD1
cdr3_nt: TGTGCCAGTACAGGGGGCCCGGCGAACACCGGGGAGCTGTTTTTT
cdr3_aa: CASTGGPANTGELFF

v_call: TRBV29-1
j_call: TRBJ2-7
clone_size: .
cdr3_length: 12
d_call: .
cdr3_nt: TGCAGCGTTGAAGTGGCGGGAAGGGAGCAGTACTTC
cdr3_aa: CSVEVAGREQYF

v_call: TRBV5-4
j_call: TRBJ2-7
clone_size: .
cdr3_length: 14
d_call: .
cdr3_nt: TGTGCCAGCAGCGGTCGACAGAAAATAGACGAGCAGTACTTC
cdr3_aa: CASSGRQKIDEQYF

v_call: TRBV9
j_call: TRBJ2-3
clone_size: .
cdr3_length: 15
d_call: .
cdr3_nt: TGTGCCAGCACCGCGCGAGAGGGGGTACAAGATACGCAGTATTTT
cdr3_aa: CASTAREGVQDTQYF

v_call: TRBV14
j_call: TRBJ2-5
clone_size: .
cdr3_length: 19
d_call: TRBD2
cdr3_nt: TGTGCCAGCAGCCCCCTTTTCAGCGGGGCCTGGGGGAGTCGAGAGACCCAGTACTTC
cdr3_aa: CASSPLFSGAWGSRETQYF

v_call: TRBV29-1
j_call: TRBJ2-5
clone_size: .
cdr3_length: 15
d_call: .
cdr3_nt: TGCAGCGTTGAGAGGGAGGCCGGGGCTTTAGAGACCCAGTACTTC
cdr3_aa: CSVEREAGALETQYF

v_call: TRBV5-1
j_call: TRBJ2-1
clone_size: .
cdr3_length: 20
d_call: TRBD2
cdr3_nt: TGCGCCAGCAATGGAGGTGGGCGGGGGATCGATCTCAGCTCCTACAATGAGCAGTTCTTC
cdr3_aa: CASNGGGRGIDLSSYNEQFF

v_call: TRBV5-4
j_call: TRBJ1-2
clone_size: few
cdr3_length: 13
d_call: TRBD1
cdr3_nt: TGTGCCAGCAGCGAGGACAGGGACTATGGCTACACCTTC
cdr3_aa: CASSEDRDYGYTF

v_call: TRBV7-9
j_call: TRBJ1-2
clone_size: .
cdr3_length: 13
d_call: TRBD1
cdr3_nt: TGTGCCAGCAGCTTGGGACAGGGAAATGGCTACACCTTC
cdr3_aa: CASSLGQGNGYTF

v_call: TRBV10-1
j_call: TRBJ1-2
clone_size: few
cdr3_length: 14
d_call: .
cdr3_nt: TGCGCCAGCAGCAGCTCGGGGGTTCCCTATGGCTACACCTTC
cdr3_aa: CASSSSGVPYGYTF

v_call: TRBV7-3
j_call: TRBJ1-1
clone_size: .
cdr3_length: 15
d_call: TRBD1
cdr3_nt: TGTGCCAGCAGCCTACAACAGGGGGCAGCCACTGAAGCTTTCTTT
cdr3_aa: CASSLQQGAATEAFF

v_call: TRBV20-1
j_call: TRBJ2-1
clone_size: once
cdr3_length: 10
d_call: .
cdr3_nt: TGCAGTGCCAGAGAATGGAGGGAGTTCTTC
cdr3_aa: CSAREWREFF

v_call: TRBV5-1
j_call: TRBJ1-1
clone_size: .
cdr3_length: 16
d_call: TRBD1
cdr3_nt: TGCGCCAGCAGCACCAACCCACAGGGGGATGGCACTGAAGCTTTCTTT
cdr3_aa: CASSTNPQGDGTEAFF

v_call: TRBV5-6
j_call: TRBJ1-1
clone_size: .
cdr3_length: 14
d_call: TRBD1
cdr3_nt: TGTGCCAGCAGCTTGGGGACAGGGTACACTGAAGCTTTCTTT
cdr3_aa: CASSLGTGYTEAFF

v_call: TRBV29-1
j_call: TRBJ1-2
clone_size: .
cdr3_length: 13
d_call: TRBD1
cdr3_nt: TGCAGCGTTGACGGGACAGGGGGATCTGGCTACACCTTC
cdr3_aa: CSVDGTGGSGYTF

v_call: TRBV19
j_call: TRBJ2-2
clone_size: .
cdr3_length: 13
d_call: .
cdr3_nt: TGTGCCAGTAGTGAAGGGATCACCGGGGAGCTGTTTTTT
cdr3_aa: CASSEGITGELFF